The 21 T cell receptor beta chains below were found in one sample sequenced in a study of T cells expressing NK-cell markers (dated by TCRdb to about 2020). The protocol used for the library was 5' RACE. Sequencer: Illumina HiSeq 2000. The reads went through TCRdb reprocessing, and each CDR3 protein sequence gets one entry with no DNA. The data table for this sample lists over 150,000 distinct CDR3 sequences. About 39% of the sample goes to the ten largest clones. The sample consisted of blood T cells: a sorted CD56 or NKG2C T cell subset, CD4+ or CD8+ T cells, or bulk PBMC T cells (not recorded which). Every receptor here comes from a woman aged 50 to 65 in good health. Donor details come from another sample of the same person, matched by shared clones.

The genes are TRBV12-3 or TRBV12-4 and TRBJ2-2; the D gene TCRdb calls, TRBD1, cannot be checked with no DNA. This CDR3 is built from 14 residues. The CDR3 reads CASSPMDTTAELFF.

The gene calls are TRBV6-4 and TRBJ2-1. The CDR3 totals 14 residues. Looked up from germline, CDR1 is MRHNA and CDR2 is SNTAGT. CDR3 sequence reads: CASSELTGSDEQFF.

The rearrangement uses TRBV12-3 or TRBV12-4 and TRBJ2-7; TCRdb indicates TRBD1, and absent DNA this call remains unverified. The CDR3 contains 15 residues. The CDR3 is CASSSYRGSSYEQYF.

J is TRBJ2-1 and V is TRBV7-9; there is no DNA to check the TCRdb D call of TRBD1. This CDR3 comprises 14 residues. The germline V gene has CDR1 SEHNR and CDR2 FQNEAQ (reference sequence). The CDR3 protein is CAIPGAGRYNEQFF.

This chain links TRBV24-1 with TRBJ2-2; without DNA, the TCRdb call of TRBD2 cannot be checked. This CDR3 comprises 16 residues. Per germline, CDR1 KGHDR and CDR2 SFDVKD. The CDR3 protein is CATSPRPGRNTGELFF.

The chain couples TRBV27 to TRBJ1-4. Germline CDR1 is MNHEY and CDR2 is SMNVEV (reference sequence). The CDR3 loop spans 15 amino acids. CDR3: CASSSAGETNEKLFF.

This chain's CDR3 is CASSQRAGGRSEKLFF. The J gene is TRBJ1-4, the V gene TRBV14. The germline V gene encodes CDR1 SGHDN and CDR2 FVKESK. The CDR3 contains 16 residues.

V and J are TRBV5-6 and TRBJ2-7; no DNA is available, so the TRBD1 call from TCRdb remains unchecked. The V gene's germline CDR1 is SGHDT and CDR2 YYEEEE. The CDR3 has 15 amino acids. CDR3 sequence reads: CASSLSGTGTDEQYF.

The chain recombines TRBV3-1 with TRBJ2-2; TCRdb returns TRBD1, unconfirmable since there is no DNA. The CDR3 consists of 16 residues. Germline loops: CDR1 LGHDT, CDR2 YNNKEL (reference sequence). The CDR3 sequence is CASSLLRGRNTGELFF. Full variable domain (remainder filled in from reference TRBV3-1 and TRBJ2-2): DTAVSQTPKYLVTQMGNDKSIKCEQNLGHDTMYWYKQDSKKFLKIMFSYNNKELIINETVPNRFSPKSPDKAHLNLHINSLELGDSAVYFCASSLLRGRNTGELFFGEGSRLTVL.

This chain's CDR3 is CASRETGTPQYF. The J gene is TRBJ2-3, the V gene TRBV7-9; as DNA is missing, the TRBD1 call by TCRdb cannot be tested. The germline gives CDR1 SEHNR, CDR2 FQNEAQ (reference sequence). CDR3 length: 12 residues.

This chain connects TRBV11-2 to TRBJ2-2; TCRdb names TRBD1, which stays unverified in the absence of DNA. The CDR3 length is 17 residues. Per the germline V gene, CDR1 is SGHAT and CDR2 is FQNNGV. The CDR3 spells CASSFDRDREVTGELFF.

CDR3 in amino acids: CASGVRGFNEQFF. The V and J genes are TRBV7-9 and TRBJ2-1; with no DNA, the TCRdb D assignment of TRBD2 cannot be verified. Germline CDR1 reads SEHNR; CDR2 reads FQNEAQ (reference sequence). There are 13 residues in the CDR3. Filled out from reference TRBV7-9 and TRBJ2-1, the complete variable domain reads DTGVSQNPRHKITKRGQNVTFRCDPISEHNRLYWYRQTLGQGPEFLTYFQNEAQLEKSRLLSDRFSAERPKGSFSTLEIQRTEQGDSAMYLCASGVRGFNEQFFGPGTRLTVL.

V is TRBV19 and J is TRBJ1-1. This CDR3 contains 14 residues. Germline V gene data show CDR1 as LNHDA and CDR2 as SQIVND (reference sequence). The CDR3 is CASSLRTGSTEAFF.

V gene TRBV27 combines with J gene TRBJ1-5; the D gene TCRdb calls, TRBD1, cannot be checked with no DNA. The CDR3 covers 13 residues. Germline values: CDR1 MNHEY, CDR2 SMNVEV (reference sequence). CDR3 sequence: CASSLWGGRPQHF.

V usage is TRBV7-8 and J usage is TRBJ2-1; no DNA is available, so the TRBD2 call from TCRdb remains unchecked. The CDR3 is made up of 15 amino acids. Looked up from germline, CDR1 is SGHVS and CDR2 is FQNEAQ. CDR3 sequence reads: CASSLGTSGSDEQFF.

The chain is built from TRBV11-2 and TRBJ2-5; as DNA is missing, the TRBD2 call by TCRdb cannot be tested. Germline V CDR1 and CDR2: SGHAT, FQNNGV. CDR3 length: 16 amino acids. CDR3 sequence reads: CASSLRASGTQETQYF. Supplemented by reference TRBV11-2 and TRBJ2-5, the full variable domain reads EAGVAQSPRYKIIEKRQSVAFWCNPISGHATLYWYQQILGQGPKLLIQFQNNGVVDDSQLPKDRFSAERLKGVDSTLKIQPAKLEDSAVYLCASSLRASGTQETQYFGPGTRLLVL.

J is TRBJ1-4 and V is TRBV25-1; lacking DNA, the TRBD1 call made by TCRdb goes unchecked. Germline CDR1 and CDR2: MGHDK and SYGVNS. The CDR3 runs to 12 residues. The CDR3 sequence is CASNQGGEKLFF.

This CDR3 reads CATSDAQGNGNQPQHF. This chain links TRBV24-1 with TRBJ1-5; TCRdb's D call, TRBD1, is unchecked because there is no DNA. CDR1 is KGHDR, CDR2 SFDVKD, per germline. This CDR3 has 16 residues.

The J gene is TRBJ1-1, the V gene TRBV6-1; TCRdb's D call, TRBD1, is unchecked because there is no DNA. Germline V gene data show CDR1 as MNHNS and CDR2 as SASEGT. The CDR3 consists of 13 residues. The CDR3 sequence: CASRDRVNTEAFF.

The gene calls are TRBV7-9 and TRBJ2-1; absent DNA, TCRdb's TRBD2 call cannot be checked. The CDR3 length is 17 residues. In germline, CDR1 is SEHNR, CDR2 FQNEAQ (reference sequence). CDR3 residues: CASSSPTGTSGGNEQFF.

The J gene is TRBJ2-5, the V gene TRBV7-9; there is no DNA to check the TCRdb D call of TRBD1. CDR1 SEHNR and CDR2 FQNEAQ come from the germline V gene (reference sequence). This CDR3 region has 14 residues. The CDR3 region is CASTPGVPGETQYF.